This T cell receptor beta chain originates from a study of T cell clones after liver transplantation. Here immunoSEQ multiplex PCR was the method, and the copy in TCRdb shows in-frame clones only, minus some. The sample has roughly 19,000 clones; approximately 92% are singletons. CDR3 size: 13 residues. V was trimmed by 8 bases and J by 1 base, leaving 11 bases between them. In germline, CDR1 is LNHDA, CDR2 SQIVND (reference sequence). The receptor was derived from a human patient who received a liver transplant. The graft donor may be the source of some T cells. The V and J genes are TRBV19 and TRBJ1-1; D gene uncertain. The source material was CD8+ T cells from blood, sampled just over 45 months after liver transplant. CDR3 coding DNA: TGTGCCAGTGGAACAACCAAGAACACTGAAGCTTTCTTT. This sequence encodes CASGTTKNTEAFF.